These T cell receptor beta chains were read from a single sample in a study of CD8+ T cells in alopecia areata. TCRdb's table, derived via immunoSEQ multiplex PCR, lists solely in-frame clones and lacks some. This repertoire shows about 140,000 clones, roughly 58% found once; its top ten account for about 38%. The sequenced sample was CD8+ T cells sorted from blood. These TCRs come from a human donor in good health. CDR3s leave out the opening cysteine and the closing phenylalanine or tryptophan. A D gene is named only where the DNA matches it firmly.

. | TRBV6-6 | ASTSAHSQETQY
TRBD2 | TRBV5-4 | ASSLAGLAGGPAYEQY
TRBD2 | TRBV2 | ASTEAGEETQY
. | TRBV30 | AWSVATGELF
. | TRBV6-5 | ASSIQGPTGELF
. | TRBV7-9 | ASSLEWGSTEAF
. | TRBV9 | ASSTSRRGPDTDTQY
. | TRBV27 | ASSLAGTDTQY
. | TRBV29-1 | SVGITGTEAF
. | TRBV5-4 | ASSSGTSSGELF
TRBD2 | TRBV27 | ASSAGTTFAGELF
TRBD1 | TRBV6-5 | ATTGGWVNEQF
. | TRBV7-6 | ASSLGGYNQPQH
. | TRBV9 | ASSVGRSGTYYEQY
TRBD1 | TRBV27 | ASSSGQGNGYT
. | TRBV5-6 | ASSLIVGGGVTEAF
. | TRBV9 | ASSVEGVTNYGYT
. | TRBV6-4 | ASSDPTGDTQY
. | TRBV6-5 | ASSYGFTGELF
TRBD1 | TRBV29-1 | SVEDLRDRGGETQY
. | TRBV2 | ASSYRVPPTDTQY
. | TRBV2 | ASVSGGYT
. | TRBV28 | ASSAYQSGELF
TRBD1 | TRBV29-1 | SVEDRRKTGTGSGYT
. | TRBV7-6 | ASSLPGVDEQY
. | TRBV7-9 | ASSRLSGRGEEQY
. | TRBV10-2 | ASSPYSGNTIY
. | TRBV2 | ASLVSYEQY
TRBD2 | TRBV5-4 | ASSSWTSGRAKGSYEQY
TRBD2 | TRBV4-1 | ASSQDSTSGARETQY
TRBD2 | TRBV29-1 | SVEDRGASGLNEQF
. | TRBV29-1 | SGERMTDGASGNTIY
. | TRBV29-1 | SVVGGSTDTQY
TRBD1 | TRBV28 | ASSQDRGDEKLF
. | TRBV25-1 | ASSRWAPPGEKLF
. | TRBV5-6 | ASSLEGSSYNEQF
. | TRBV4-1 | ANPRLRLYEQY
. | TRBV5-1 | ASRSGSNEQY
. | TRBV27 | ASSLGGAGSYEQY
. | TRBV19 | ASRGLYEQY
TRBD2 | TRBV7-8 | ASSLRLADAYEQY
. | TRBV2 | ASSEGGGETQY
. | TRBV29-1 | SVEGRQYGYT
. | TRBV4-1 | ASSRTSGVQETQY
. | TRBV5-1 | ASSLRLGPVYEQY
. | TRBV7-7 | ASSLDGELF
TRBD1 | TRBV29-1 | SVESTGEDEQY
. | TRBV29-1 | SVLTGNTGELF
TRBD1 | TRBV4-1 | ASSQVTGALYGYT
. | TRBV27 | ASSFSYSNQPQH